This TCR beta chain was observed in a study of cytotoxic CD8 clonotypes in ibrutinib-treated CLL. Whole-study context: Among the samples, the mean was about 270,000 productive templates and about 90,000 productive rearrangements.

A note on this clone: Its antigen is currently unknown.

Assay: immunoSEQ multiplex PCR; the TCRdb copy retains only in-frame clones and omits some. The sample yields 97,000 or so clones, around 73% seen once. Study observations and caveats: Different sampling times were used for sustained-remission and progressing patients. Baseline clonality, higher than in age-matched healthy donors, tracked circulating CD8+ T-cell counts.

The V gene lost 6 bases and the J gene lost 0 bases, with 8 bases spanning the gap. CDR1 MNHNY and CDR2 SVGAGI come from the germline V gene (reference sequence). The CDR3 sequence is 13 residues long. Sequenced material: PBMCs, taken after 12 months of ibrutinib treatment. V gene TRBV6-6 combines with J gene TRBJ1-2; D gene unclear. This clonotype was sampled from a human donor with chronic lymphocytic leukemia. In nucleotides, the CDR3 is TGTGCCAGCAGCACAGATGCTAACTATGGCTACACCTTC. Translated: CASSTDANYGYTF.